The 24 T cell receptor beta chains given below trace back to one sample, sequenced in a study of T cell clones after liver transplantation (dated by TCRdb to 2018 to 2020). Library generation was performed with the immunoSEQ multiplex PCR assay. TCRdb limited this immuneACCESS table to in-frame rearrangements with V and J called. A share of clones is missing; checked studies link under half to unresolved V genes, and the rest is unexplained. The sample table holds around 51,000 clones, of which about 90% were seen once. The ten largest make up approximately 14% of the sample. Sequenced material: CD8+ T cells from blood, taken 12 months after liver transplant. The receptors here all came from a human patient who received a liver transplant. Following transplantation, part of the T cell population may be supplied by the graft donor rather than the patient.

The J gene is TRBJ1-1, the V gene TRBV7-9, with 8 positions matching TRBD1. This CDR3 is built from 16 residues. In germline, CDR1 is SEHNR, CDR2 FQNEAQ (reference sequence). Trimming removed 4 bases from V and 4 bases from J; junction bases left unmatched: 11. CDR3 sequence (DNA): TGTGCCAGCAGCTCCCACCCTGGGACAGGAAGCACTGAAGCTTTCTTT. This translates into CASSSHPGTGSTEAFF.

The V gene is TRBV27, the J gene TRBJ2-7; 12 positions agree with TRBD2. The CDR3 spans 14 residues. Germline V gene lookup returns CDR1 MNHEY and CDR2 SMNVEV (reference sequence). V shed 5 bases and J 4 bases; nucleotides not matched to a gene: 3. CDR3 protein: CASSLAGGMYEQYF. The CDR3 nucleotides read TGTGCCAGCAGTCTAGCGGGAGGGATGTACGAGCAGTACTTC.

CDR3 in DNA: TGTGCCAGCAGTTACAGCTCCGAGCAGTACTTC. This sequence encodes CASSYSSEQYF. V and J are TRBV6-1 and TRBJ2-7; D remains ambiguous. CDR1 MNHNS and CDR2 SASEGT come from the germline V gene. This CDR3 spans 11 amino acids. Trimming left V 5 bases short and J 6 bases short, with 8 bases between.

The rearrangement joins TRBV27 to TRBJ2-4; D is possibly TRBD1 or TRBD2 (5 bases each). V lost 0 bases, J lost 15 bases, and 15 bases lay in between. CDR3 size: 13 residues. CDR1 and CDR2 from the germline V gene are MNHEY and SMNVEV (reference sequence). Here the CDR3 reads CASSLSSGWGRYF. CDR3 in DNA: TGTGCCAGCAGTTTATCGAGTGGCTGGGGGAGGTACTTC.

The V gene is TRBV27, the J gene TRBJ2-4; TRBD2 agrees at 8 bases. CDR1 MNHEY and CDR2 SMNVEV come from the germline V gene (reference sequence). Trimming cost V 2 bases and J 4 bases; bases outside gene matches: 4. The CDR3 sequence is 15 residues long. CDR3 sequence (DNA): TGTGCCAGCAGTTTAAGGGCTAGCGGGAAAAACATTCAGTACTTC. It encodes CASSLRASGKNIQYF.

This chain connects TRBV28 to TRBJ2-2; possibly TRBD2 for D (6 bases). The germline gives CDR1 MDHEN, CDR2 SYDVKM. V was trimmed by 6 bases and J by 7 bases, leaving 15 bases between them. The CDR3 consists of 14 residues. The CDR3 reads CASSSFGGSGELFF. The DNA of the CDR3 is TGTGCCAGCAGCTCATTCGGGGGAAGCGGGGAGCTGTTTTTT.

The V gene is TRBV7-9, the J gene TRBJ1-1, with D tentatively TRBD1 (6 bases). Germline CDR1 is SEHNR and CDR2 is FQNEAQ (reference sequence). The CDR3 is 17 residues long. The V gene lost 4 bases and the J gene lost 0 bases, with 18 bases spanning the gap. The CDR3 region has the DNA TGTGCCAGCAGCTCCGACAGGTTAGGCCTTCTGAACACTGAAGCTTTCTTT. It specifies CASSSDRLGLLNTEAFF.

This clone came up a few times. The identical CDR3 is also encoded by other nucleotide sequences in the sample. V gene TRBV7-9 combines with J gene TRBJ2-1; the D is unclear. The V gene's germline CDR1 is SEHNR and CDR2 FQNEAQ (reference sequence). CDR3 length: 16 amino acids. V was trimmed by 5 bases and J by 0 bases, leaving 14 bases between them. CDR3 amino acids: CASSLTSLSSYNEQFF. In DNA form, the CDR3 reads TGTGCCAGCAGCCTAACGAGCCTTAGCTCCTACAATGAGCAGTTCTTC.

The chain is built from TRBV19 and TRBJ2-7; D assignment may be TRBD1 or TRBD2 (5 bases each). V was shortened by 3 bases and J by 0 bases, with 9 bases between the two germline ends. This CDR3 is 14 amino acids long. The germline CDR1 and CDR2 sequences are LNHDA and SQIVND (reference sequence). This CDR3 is CASSMGTGSYEQYF. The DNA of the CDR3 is TGTGCCAGTAGTATGGGGACGGGCTCCTACGAGCAGTACTTC.

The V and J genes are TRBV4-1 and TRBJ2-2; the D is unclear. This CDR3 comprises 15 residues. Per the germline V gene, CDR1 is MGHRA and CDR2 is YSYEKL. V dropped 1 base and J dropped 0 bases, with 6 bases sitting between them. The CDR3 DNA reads TGCGCCAGCAGCCAAGGACCGTCGAACACCGGGGAGCTGTTTTTT. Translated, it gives CASSQGPSNTGELFF.

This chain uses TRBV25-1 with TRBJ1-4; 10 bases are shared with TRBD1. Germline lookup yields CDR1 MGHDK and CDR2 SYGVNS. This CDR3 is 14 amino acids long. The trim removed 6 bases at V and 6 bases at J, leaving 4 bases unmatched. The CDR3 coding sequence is TGTGCCAGCAGCAACGGGACAGGGGATGAAAAACTGTTTTTT. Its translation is CASSNGTGDEKLFF.

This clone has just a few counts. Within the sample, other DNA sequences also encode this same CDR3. The CDR3 here is CASSSNTEAFF. CDR3 DNA sequence: TGTGCCAGCAGTTCAAACACTGAAGCTTTCTTT. The rearrangement joins TRBV27 to TRBJ1-1, with D unclear. Germline CDR1 is MNHEY and CDR2 is SMNVEV (reference sequence). This CDR3 is built from 11 residues. Deletions cut 4 bases from V and 2 bases from J, with 2 bases between.

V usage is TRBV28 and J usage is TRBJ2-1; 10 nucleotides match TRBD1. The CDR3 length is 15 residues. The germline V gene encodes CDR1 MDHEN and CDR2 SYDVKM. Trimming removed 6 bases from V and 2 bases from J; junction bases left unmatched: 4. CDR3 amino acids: CASSYGTGAYNEQFF. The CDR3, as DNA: TGTGCCAGCAGCTACGGGACAGGGGCCTACAATGAGCAGTTCTTC.

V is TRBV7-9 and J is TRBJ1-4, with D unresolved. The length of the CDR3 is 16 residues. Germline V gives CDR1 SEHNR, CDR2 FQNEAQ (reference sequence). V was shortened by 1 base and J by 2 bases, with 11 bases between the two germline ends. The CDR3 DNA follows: TGTGCCAGCAGCTTAGGGGGAGAGGGCACTAATGAAAAACTGTTTTTT. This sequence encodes CASSLGGEGTNEKLFF.

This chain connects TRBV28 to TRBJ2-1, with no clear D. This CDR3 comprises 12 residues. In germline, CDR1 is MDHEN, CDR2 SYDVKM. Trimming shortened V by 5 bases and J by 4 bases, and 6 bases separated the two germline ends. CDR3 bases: TGTGCCAGCAGTCTAGATTACAATGAGCAGTTCTTC. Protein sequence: CASSLDYNEQFF.

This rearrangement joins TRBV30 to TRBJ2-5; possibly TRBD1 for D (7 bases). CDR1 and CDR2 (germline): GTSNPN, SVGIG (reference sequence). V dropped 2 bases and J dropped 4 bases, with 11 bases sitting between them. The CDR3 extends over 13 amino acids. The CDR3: CAWSYQGGETQYF. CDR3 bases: TGTGCCTGGAGTTATCAGGGGGGAGAGACCCAGTACTTC.

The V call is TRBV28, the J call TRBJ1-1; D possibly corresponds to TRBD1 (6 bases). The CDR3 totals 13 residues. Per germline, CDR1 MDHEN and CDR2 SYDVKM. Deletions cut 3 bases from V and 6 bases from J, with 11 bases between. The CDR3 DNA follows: TGTGCCAGCAGTTTTCAGGGGTTGGCTGAAGCTTTCTTT. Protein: CASSFQGLAEAFF.

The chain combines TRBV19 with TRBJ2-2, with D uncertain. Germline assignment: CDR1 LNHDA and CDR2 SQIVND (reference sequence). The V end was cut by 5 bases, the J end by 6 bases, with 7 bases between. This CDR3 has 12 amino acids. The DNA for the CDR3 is TGTGCCAGTAGTCCCGACCCCGGGGAGCTGTTTTTT. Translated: CASSPDPGELFF.

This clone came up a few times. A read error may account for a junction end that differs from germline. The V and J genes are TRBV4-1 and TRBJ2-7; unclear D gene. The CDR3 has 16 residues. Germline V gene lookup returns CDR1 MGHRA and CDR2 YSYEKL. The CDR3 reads CASSQGVGDNSYEQYF. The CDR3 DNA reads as TGTGCCAGCAGCCAAGGCGTTGGGGATAATTCCTACGAGCAGTACTTC.

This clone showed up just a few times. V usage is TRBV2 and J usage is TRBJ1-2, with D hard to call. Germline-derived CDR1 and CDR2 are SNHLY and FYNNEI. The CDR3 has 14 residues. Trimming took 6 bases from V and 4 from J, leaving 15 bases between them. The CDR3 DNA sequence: TGTGCCAGCAGAGGAATCGAACAGATCTATGGCTACACCTTC. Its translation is CASRGIEQIYGYTF.

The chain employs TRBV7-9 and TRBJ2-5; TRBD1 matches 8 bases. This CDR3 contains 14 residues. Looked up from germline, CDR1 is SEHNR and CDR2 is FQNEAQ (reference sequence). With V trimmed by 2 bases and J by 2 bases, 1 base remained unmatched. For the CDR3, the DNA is TGTGCCAGCAGCTTACGGGACAGGCAAGAGACCCAGTACTTC. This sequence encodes CASSLRDRQETQYF.

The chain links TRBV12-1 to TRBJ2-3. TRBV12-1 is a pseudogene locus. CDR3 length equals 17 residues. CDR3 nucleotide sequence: TGTGCCAGCAGCTCTCCCCCGGAGCGGACATGCACAGATACGCAGTATTTT. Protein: CASSSPPERTCTDTQYF.

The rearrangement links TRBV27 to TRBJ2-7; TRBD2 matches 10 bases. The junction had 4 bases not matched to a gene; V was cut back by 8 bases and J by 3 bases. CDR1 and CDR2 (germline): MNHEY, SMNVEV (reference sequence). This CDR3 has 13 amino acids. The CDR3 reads CASRSSGGYEQYF. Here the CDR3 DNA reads TGTGCCAGCCGCTCTAGCGGGGGCTACGAGCAGTACTTC.

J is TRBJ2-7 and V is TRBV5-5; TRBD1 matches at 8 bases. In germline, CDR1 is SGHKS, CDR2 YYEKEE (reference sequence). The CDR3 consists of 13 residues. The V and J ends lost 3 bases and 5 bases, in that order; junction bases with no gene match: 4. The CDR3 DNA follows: TGTGCCAGCAGCTCGGACAGGGCCCACGAGCAGTACTTC. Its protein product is CASSSDRAHEQYF.